The sample holds a few counts of the clone carrying this TCR beta chain. Its specificity is not known. The record originates from a study of breast tumors, draining lymph nodes, adjacent tissues. General study points: Tumor and nontumor repertoires were significantly more similar in luminal-like than in basal-like breast cancer.

TCRdb reanalysed the multiplex PCR reads using MiXCR and keeps one entry per CDR3 protein. The data show approximately 89,000 distinct CDR3 sequences, approximately 30% seen once. The V gene end was trimmed by 9 bases and the J gene end by 1 base; junction bases not matched to a gene: 3. Germline assignment: CDR1 MGHRA and CDR2 YSYEKL. The CDR3 consists of 13 residues. The lymph nodes were axillary draining lymph nodes from breast cancer patients. The chain employs TRBV4-1 and TRBJ1-1, with 9 nucleotides matching TRBD1. This sequence originates from a female donor with breast cancer. Some clones in this sample may be carry-over from other donors' samples. The sequenced sample was axillary lymph node tissue. The CDR3 sequence: CASRTGANTEAFF. The CDR3 coding sequence is TGCGCCAGTAGGACAGGGGCGAACACTGAAGCTTTCTTT.